Sequencing of this T cell receptor (beta chain) was carried out in a study of high-grade serous ovarian cancer treatment subgroups. As for the study in general: Each sample yielded on average roughly 8,200 unique TCR beta rearrangements from about 15,000 reads. Points from the study as a whole: Higher neoantigen levels went with greater TCR clonal relatedness. Repertoire similarity ranged roughly 0.1 to 0.79 between tumors of one patient. CDR1 and CDR2 were left unanalyzed; analyses focused on CDR3.

CDR3 length equals 14 residues. Per the germline V gene, CDR1 is LNHDA and CDR2 is SQIVND (reference sequence). V was trimmed by 4 bases and J by 2 bases, leaving 12 bases between them. Generated by immunoSEQ multiplex PCR, the TCRdb table keeps only in-frame clones and is missing some. The sample comprises 8,500 to 10,000 clones, about 85% of which are singletons, and around 1.8% rests with the top ten. With regard to this clone: The antigen is not known.

Tumor tissue was taken before any definitive surgery or chemotherapy was given. The origin of this receptor is a human donor with high-grade serous ovarian cancer. The specimen sequenced was tumor tissue. The chain has TRBV19 and TRBJ2-7, with no clear D. CDR3 sequence: CASSTVAAAYEQYF. CDR3 DNA: TGTGCCAGTAGTACGGTAGCTGCCGCCTACGAGCAGTACTTC.